This T cell receptor beta chain was sequenced in a study of CD8 T cells in ankylosing spondylitis. Whole-study results and caveats: Before this, some motif variants had been reported in reactive arthritis synovial fluid and blood. Ankylosing spondylitis blood seemed to carry a telltale TCR beta motif made of eight or nine highly homologous variants.

Trimming left V 6 bases short and J 16 bases short, with 16 bases between. CDR3 size: 11 residues. Molecular-barcoded quantitative 5'-RACE produced these TCR beta libraries. TCRdb independently ran MiXCR on the 5' RACE reads; one entry per CDR3 protein. The profile shows approximately 500,000 distinct CDR3 sequences, about 12% of them singletons. A word on this clonotype: What it recognizes is unknown.

Sequencing was done on a sample of blood, either unsorted or a sorted T cell fraction (not recorded which). The chain has TRBV12-3 or TRBV12-4 and TRBJ2-1; no clear D gene. The TCR comes from a male donor with ankylosing spondylitis. The CDR3 DNA sequence: TGTGCCAGCAGCCCCGCGAGAAGGGCATTCTTC. Translating gives CASSPARRAFF.